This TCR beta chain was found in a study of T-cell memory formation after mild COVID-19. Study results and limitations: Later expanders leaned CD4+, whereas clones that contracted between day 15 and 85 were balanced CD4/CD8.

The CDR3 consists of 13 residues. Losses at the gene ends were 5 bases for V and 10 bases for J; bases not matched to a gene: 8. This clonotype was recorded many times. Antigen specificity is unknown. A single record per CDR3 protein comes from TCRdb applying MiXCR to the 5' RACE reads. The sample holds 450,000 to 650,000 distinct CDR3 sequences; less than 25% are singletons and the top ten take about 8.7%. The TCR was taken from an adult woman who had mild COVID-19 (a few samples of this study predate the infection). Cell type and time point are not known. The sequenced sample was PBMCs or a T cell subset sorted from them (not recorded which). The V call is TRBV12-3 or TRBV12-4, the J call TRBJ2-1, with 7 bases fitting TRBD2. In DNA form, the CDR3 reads TGTGCCAGCAGTCAAGCGGGGCCACACGAGCAGTTCTTC. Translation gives CASSQAGPHEQFF.